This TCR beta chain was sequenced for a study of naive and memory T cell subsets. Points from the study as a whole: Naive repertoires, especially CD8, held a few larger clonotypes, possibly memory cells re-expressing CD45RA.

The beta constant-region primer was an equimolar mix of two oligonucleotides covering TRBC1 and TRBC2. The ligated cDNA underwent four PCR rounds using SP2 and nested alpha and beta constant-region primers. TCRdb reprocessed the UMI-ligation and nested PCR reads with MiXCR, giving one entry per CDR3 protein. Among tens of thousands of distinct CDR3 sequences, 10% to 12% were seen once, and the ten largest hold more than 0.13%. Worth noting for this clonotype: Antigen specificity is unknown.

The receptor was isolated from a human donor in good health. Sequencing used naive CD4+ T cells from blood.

The DNA of the CDR3 is TGCAGCGTTCGTGCCCCTGATCAGCCCCAGCATTTT. Protein sequence: CSVRAPDQPQHF. The J gene is TRBJ1-5, the V gene TRBV29-1; D is ambiguous. Trimming cost V 5 bases and J 5 bases, with 10 bases left between them. This CDR3 contains 12 residues. The germline V gene has CDR1 SQVTM and CDR2 ANQGSEA.